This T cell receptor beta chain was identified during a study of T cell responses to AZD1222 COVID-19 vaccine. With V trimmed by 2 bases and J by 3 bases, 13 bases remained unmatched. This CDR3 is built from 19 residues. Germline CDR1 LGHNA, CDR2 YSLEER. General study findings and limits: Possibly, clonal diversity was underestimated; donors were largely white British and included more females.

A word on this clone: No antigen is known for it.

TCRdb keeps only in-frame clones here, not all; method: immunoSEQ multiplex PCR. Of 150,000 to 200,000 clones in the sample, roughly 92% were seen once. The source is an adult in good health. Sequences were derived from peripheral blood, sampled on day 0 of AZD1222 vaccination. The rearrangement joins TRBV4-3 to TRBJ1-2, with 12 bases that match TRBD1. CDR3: CASSQRARGTGGYDYGYTF. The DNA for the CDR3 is TGCGCCAGCAGCCAAAGGGCCCGGGGGACAGGGGGCTACGACTATGGCTACACCTTC.